Below, 22 T cell receptor beta chains from the same sample are listed, as sequenced in a study of T cells in Graves' hyperthyroidism and ophthalmopathy. Template material for amplifying TCR beta CDR3 regions consisted of RNA transcripts. First-round RT-PCR of the TCR CDR3 relied on the HTBI primer set. MiXCR, applied by TCRdb to the multiplex PCR reads, yields one record per CDR3 protein. Of fewer than 600,000 distinct CDR3 sequences in the sample, around 15% were seen once. Sequenced material: blood. These receptors were obtained from a woman in her thirties or forties with Graves' hyperthyroidism.

The V gene is TRBV20-1, the J gene TRBJ2-1, with 9 bases matching TRBD2. The germline V gene encodes CDR1 DFQATT and CDR2 SNEGSKA (reference sequence). This CDR3 is 16 amino acids long. Trimming at V came to 3 bases and at J to 4 bases, leaving 10 bases not matched to a gene. DNA for the CDR3: TGCAGTGCTAGCCCTCTGACTAGCGGAATATACAATGAGCAGTTCTTC. It specifies CSASPLTSGIYNEQFF.

This clonotype occurred a few times. J is TRBJ1-1 and V is TRBV9; tentative D call: TRBD1 (6 bases). Trimming pared 0 bases from V and 4 bases from J, leaving 16 bases between. This CDR3 has 16 residues. Germline CDR1 is SGDLS and CDR2 is YYNGEE. The CDR3: CASSVVGALGGTEAFF. In nucleotides, the CDR3 is TGTGCCAGCAGCGTAGTGGGGGCGCTGGGGGGCACTGAAGCTTTCTTT.

This chain joins TRBV6-2 or TRBV6-3 and TRBJ1-1; unclear D gene. CDR3 length: 12 amino acids. V lost 6 bases, J lost 1 base, and 6 bases lay in between. Germline V gene sequence: CDR1 MNHEY, CDR2 SVGEGT. The DNA of the CDR3 is TGTGCCAGCAGCAAGACGAACACTGAAGCTTTCTTT. It is translated as CASSKTNTEAFF.

This clonotype was recorded a few times. The J gene is TRBJ2-1, the V gene TRBV7-3; perhaps D is TRBD1 or TRBD2 (6 bases each). CDR3 size: 18 residues. V was clipped by 1 base and J by 6 bases, with 22 bases between them. CDR1 and CDR2 from the germline V gene are SGHTA and FQGTGA. In DNA form, the CDR3 reads TGTGCCAGCAGCTTAAAGGGGGGAAGCTGGGGTAGTGGCAATGAGCAGTTCTTC. It encodes CASSLKGGSWGSGNEQFF. Looking up the rest from reference TRBV7-3 and TRBJ2-1 gives the full variable domain: GAGVSQTPSNKVTEKGKYVELRCDPISGHTALYWYRQSLGQGPEFLIYFQGTGAADDSGLPNDRFFAVRPEGSVSTLKIQRTERGDSAVYLCASSLKGGSWGSGNEQFFGPGTRLTVL.

The chain employs TRBV19 and TRBJ1-4, with 9 bases identical to TRBD1. The CDR3 consists of 14 residues. Germline CDR1 LNHDA, CDR2 SQIVND (reference sequence). V lost 10 bases and J lost 4; bases outside the gene matches: 7. The CDR3 sequence: CATSPGQGNEKLFF. The DNA of the CDR3 is TGTGCCACTTCACCGGGACAGGGTAATGAAAAACTGTTTTTT.

This clonotype was detected many times. The rearrangement uses TRBV19 and TRBJ1-2; 7 nucleotides align to TRBD1. The CDR3 covers 14 residues. V trimming: 9 bases; J trimming: 2 bases; junction bases outside the gene matches: 9. CDR1 is LNHDA, CDR2 SQIVND, per germline (reference sequence). The CDR3 sequence is CASRPGTDNYGYTF. The DNA for the CDR3 is TGTGCCAGCCGACCAGGGACAGACAACTATGGCTACACCTTC.

As for this clonotype: This sequence may be a read error, since a much larger clone differs from it by one base. This sequence joins TRBV5-1 and TRBJ2-3; D is uncertain. This CDR3 is built from 15 residues. Germline CDR1 SGHRS, CDR2 YFSETQ. As DNA, the CDR3 is TGCACCAGCAGCTTGTTGGAGTCACAGAGGGATACGCAGTATTTT. Its translation: CTSSLLESQRDTQYF.

This clonotype appeared many times. V is TRBV7-9 and J is TRBJ1-1; D is perhaps TRBD1 (6 bases). This CDR3 contains 14 residues. Looked up from germline, CDR1 is SEHNR and CDR2 is FQNEAQ (reference sequence). Trimming shortened V by 4 bases and J by 2 bases, and 11 bases separated the two germline ends. DNA for the CDR3: TGTGCCAGCAGCTCTAGACAGGCTAACACTGAAGCTTTCTTT. As protein: CASSSRQANTEAFF.

A note on this clonotype: This could be a read error, since a much larger clone is one nucleotide away. V is TRBV27 and J is TRBJ2-7, with unresolved D. This CDR3 region has 13 residues. CDR1 MNHEY and CDR2 SMNVEV come from the germline V gene (reference sequence). CDR3 residues: CAGSYSKAYEQYF. In nucleotides, the CDR3 is TGTGCCGGCAGTTACTCCAAAGCCTACGAGCAGTACTTC.

This clonotype showed up many times. The chain carries TRBV30 and TRBJ1-6, with 7 bases aligning to TRBD1. V shed 4 bases, J shed 7 bases, and the junction held 10 bases outside the gene matches. CDR3 length: 15 residues. Germline V gene data show CDR1 as GTSNPN and CDR2 as SVGIG (reference sequence). CDR3 sequence (DNA): TGTGCCTGGAACAATAGACAGGGCGGAAATTCACCCCTCCACTTT. The encoded protein is CAWNNRQGGNSPLHF.

The chain uses TRBV4-2 and TRBJ1-1; no clear D gene. V lost 1 base and J lost 3, with 9 bases in between. The CDR3 length is 14 residues. CDR1 LGHNA and CDR2 YNFKEQ come from the germline V gene. The CDR3 is CASSQVEGHTEAFF. CDR3 bases: TGTGCCAGCAGCCAAGTGGAAGGCCACACTGAAGCTTTCTTT.

Many counts were recorded for this clonotype. This chain links TRBV11-2 with TRBJ1-1; 7 bases fit TRBD1. CDR1 and CDR2 from the germline V gene are SGHAT and FQNNGV. CDR3 length: 14 amino acids. After removal of 5 bases from V and 1 base from J, the junction contained 4 bases not matched to a gene. The CDR3 reads CASSVQGPNTEAFF. Written as DNA, the CDR3 is TGTGCCAGCAGCGTACAGGGGCCGAACACTGAAGCTTTCTTT.

This clonotype has at least ten counts. This chain links TRBV6-5 with TRBJ1-1; D may be TRBD1 (5 bases). The germline V and J ends were trimmed by 1 base and 5 bases, with 8 bases remaining between them. The CDR3 runs to 13 residues. The germline V gene encodes CDR1 MNHEY and CDR2 SVGAGI. The CDR3 coding sequence is TGTGCCAGCAGTTACTTTGGGGGAACTGAAGCTTTCTTT. Its translation is CASSYFGGTEAFF.

The sample holds a few counts of this clonotype. The chain employs TRBV29-1 and TRBJ2-7; D unresolved. There are 12 residues in the CDR3. Germline V gene lookup returns CDR1 SQVTM and CDR2 ANQGSEA. Trimming took off 7 bases at V and 2 bases at J, with 12 bases between the two ends. CDR3: CSARTSTYEQYF. CDR3 nucleotides: TGCAGCGCAAGGACCTCGACCTACGAGCAGTACTTC.

The chain employs TRBV2 and TRBJ2-1; TRBD2 agrees at 10 bases. The CDR3 has 14 amino acids. Germline loops: CDR1 SNHLY, CDR2 FYNNEI. J lost 15 bases, V lost 6 bases, and 14 bases had no gene match. CDR3 residues: CASRGETSGPSWFF. The CDR3 DNA reads as TGTGCCAGCAGAGGCGAGACTAGCGGGCCGAGTTGGTTCTTC.

In its sample, this clonotype was seen a few times. This may be a read error, as it is one base from a much larger clone. V gene TRBV28 combines with J gene TRBJ2-7; TRBD2 is a possible D gene (6 bases). CDR1 and CDR2 (germline): MDHEN, SYDVKM. This CDR3 is built from 15 residues. CDR3 sequence reads: CASNLMLALPYEQYF. For the CDR3, the DNA is TGTGCCAGCAATTTAATGCTAGCGCTACCCTACGAGCAGTACTTC.

This clonotype was observed a handful of times. This rearrangement joins TRBV6-1 to TRBJ2-7; weak D call: TRBD2 (5 bases). The germline V gene has CDR1 MNHNS and CDR2 SASEGT. V was shortened by 6 bases and J by 3 bases, with 12 bases between the two germline ends. This CDR3 has 13 amino acids. The CDR3 reads CASRKVGGYEQYF. DNA of the CDR3: TGTGCCAGCAGGAAGGTAGGAGGCTACGAGCAGTACTTC.

This clonotype was counted many times. The chain combines TRBV20-1 with TRBJ2-7, with D possibly matching TRBD2 (6 bases). V lost 1 base, J lost 7 bases, and 17 bases lay in between. The germline gives CDR1 DFQATT, CDR2 SNEGSKA (reference sequence). The CDR3 runs to 14 residues. The CDR3 protein is CSARGGTLGKEQYF. CDR3 bases: TGCAGTGCTAGAGGCGGGACTCTTGGGAAAGAGCAGTACTTC.

In its sample, this clonotype was seen once. V and J are TRBV12-3 or TRBV12-4 and TRBJ1-1; TRBD1 aligns across 8 bases. V lost 6 bases to trimming and J lost 1 base; unmatched junction nucleotides: 7. The CDR3 contains 15 residues. The CDR3 is CASRPPGTGNTEAFF. CDR3 nucleotide sequence: TGTGCCAGCAGGCCACCCGGGACAGGGAACACTGAAGCTTTCTTT.

The J gene is TRBJ1-5, the V gene TRBV19; tentatively, D is TRBD1 (6 bases). This CDR3 has 16 residues. Germline V CDR1 and CDR2: LNHDA, SQIVND (reference sequence). Trimming removed 6 bases from V and 2 bases from J, with 17 bases in between. As DNA, the CDR3 is TGTGCCAGTAGGACTAACCGGGACACGGGCAATCAGCCCCAGCATTTT. This translates into CASRTNRDTGNQPQHF. The full variable domain, rest sourced from reference TRBV19 and TRBJ1-5, is DGGITQSPKYLFRKEGQNVTLSCEQNLNHDAMYWYRQDPGQGLRLIYYSQIVNDFQKGDIAEGYSVSREKKESFPLTVTSAQKNPTAFYLCASRTNRDTGNQPQHFGDGTRLSIL.

V is TRBV12-5 and J is TRBJ1-2; 9 bases are a match to TRBD1. Germline V gene sequence: CDR1 LGHNT, CDR2 FRNRAP. There are 17 residues in the CDR3. V gave up 4 bases and J gave up 4 bases; unmatched junction bases: 13. CDR3 residues: CASGSDTGTGRLYGYTF. The CDR3 bases are TGTGCTAGTGGTTCAGATACCGGGACAGGGCGGCTCTATGGCTACACCTTC. The full variable domain, in which reference TRBV12-5 and TRBJ1-2 provide the parts outside the CDR3, is DARVTQTPRHKVTEMGQEVTMRCQPILGHNTVFWYRQTMMQGLELLAYFRNRAPLDDSGMPKDRFSAEMPDATLATLKIQPSEPRDSAVYFCASGSDTGTGRLYGYTFGSGTRLTVV.

This clonotype was detected ten times or more. This chain links TRBV20-1 with TRBJ2-1; D remains unclear. CDR3 size: 12 residues. From germline, CDR1 is DFQATT and CDR2 SNEGSKA (reference sequence). V was pared by 5 bases and J by 3 bases, with 8 bases between. Written as DNA, the CDR3 is TGCAGTGCTTCAGAGCTCTACAATGAGCAGTTCTTC. The encoded protein is CSASELYNEQFF.